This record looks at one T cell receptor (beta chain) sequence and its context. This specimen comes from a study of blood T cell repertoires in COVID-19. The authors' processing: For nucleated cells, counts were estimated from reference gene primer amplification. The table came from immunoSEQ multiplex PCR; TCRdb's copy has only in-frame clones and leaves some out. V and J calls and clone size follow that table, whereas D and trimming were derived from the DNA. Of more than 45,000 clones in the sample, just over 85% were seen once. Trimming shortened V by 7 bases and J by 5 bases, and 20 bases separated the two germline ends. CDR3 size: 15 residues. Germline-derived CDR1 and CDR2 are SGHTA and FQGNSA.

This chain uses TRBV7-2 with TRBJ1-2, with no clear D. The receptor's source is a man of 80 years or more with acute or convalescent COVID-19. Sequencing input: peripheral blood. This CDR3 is CASTSFAGPAYGYTF. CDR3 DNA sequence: TGTGCCAGCACCTCGTTCGCGGGCCCCGCGTATGGCTACACCTTC.